These 10 T cell receptor beta chains originate from one sample sequenced in a study of T cells in Graves' hyperthyroidism and ophthalmopathy. From RNA transcripts, TCR beta CDR3 regions were amplified. The study used the HTBI primer set for a first-round RT-PCR of the TCR CDR3. TCRdb re-derived calls from the multiplex PCR reads in MiXCR, one entry per CDR3 protein. Found here are 560,000 or so distinct CDR3 sequences, about 20% of them singletons; the top ten hold over 45%. The sample was blood. The source is a man aged 40-50 years with Graves' ophthalmopathy.

This clonotype appeared many times. The gene calls are TRBV2 and TRBJ2-1; 8 bases align to TRBD1. Per the germline V gene, CDR1 is SNHLY and CDR2 is FYNNEI. CDR3 length: 13 amino acids. J lost 8 bases, V lost 5 bases, and 5 bases had no gene match. The CDR3 DNA reads TGTGCCAGCAGTTACGGACAGGGCTATGAGCAGTTCTTC. Protein: CASSYGQGYEQFF.

This clonotype was detected only once. Since a much larger clone is just one base distant, this may be a read error. The chain joins TRBV7-6 to TRBJ2-1; no reliable D call. The germline V gene encodes CDR1 SGHVS and CDR2 FNYEAQ. The CDR3 is made up of 13 amino acids. The germline V and J ends were trimmed by 2 bases and 12 bases, with 14 bases remaining between them. In DNA form, the CDR3 reads TGTGCCAGCAGCTTACGTCAGGACCCTAGGCAGTTCTTC. As protein: CASSLRQDPRQFF.

This clonotype has just a few counts. The J gene is TRBJ2-3, the V gene TRBV13; D uncertain. Per germline, CDR1 PRHDT and CDR2 FYEKMQ (reference sequence). Trimming cost V 6 bases and J 3 bases, with 19 bases left between them. This CDR3 has 16 amino acids. Here the CDR3 reads CASSYRLGPQTDTQYF. CDR3 DNA: TGTGCCAGCAGTTACCGACTCGGCCCACAAACAGATACGCAGTATTTT.

At least ten counts were recorded for this clonotype. V and J are TRBV5-1 and TRBJ2-1, with TRBD2 matching over 9 bases. Per the germline V gene, CDR1 is SGHRS and CDR2 is YFSETQ. V gave up 7 bases and J gave up 3 bases; unmatched junction bases: 5. CDR3 length: 14 residues. The CDR3 DNA reads as TGCGCCAGCCGCGGGACTAGCCTCTACAATGAGCAGTTCTTC. It encodes CASRGTSLYNEQFF. Filled out from reference TRBV5-1 and TRBJ2-1, the complete variable domain reads KAGVTQTPRYLIKTRGQQVTLSCSPISGHRSVSWYQQTPGQGLQFLFEYFSETQRNKGNFPGRFSGRQFSNSRSEMNVSTLELGDSALYLCASRGTSLYNEQFFGPGTRLTVL.

This clonotype was recorded many times. The CDR3 protein is CSAGTSGRAWWDEQFF. In DNA, the CDR3 is TGCAGTGCCGGGACTAGCGGGAGGGCTTGGTGGGATGAGCAGTTCTTC. The chain uses TRBV20-1 and TRBJ2-1; 16 nucleotides line up with TRBD2. CDR3 length equals 16 residues. V lost 6 bases and J lost 8; bases outside the gene matches: 10. Germline lookup yields CDR1 DFQATT and CDR2 SNEGSKA (reference sequence).

The chain combines TRBV24-1 with TRBJ1-1; D gene ambiguous. V was clipped by 3 bases and J by 9 bases, with 7 bases between them. This CDR3 has 11 residues. Germline CDR1 is KGHDR and CDR2 is SFDVKD. The CDR3 here is CATSDGRQAFF. Here the CDR3 DNA reads TGTGCCACCAGTGATGGGAGGCAAGCTTTCTTT.

In this sample, this clonotype turned up many times. V gene TRBV28 combines with J gene TRBJ2-1; 7 bases align to TRBD1. CDR1 is MDHEN and CDR2 is SYDVKM in the germline V gene. The CDR3 totals 17 residues. J lost 5 bases, V lost 5 bases, and 15 bases had no gene match. CDR3: CASSLGPTGQDDNEQFF. CDR3 coding DNA: TGTGCCAGCAGTCTGGGACCGACAGGGCAAGACGACAATGAGCAGTTCTTC.

This clonotype came up a few times. This chain links TRBV6-5 with TRBJ1-5; D is undetermined. Germline V gene data show CDR1 as MNHEY and CDR2 as SVGAGI. The CDR3 sequence is 13 residues long. Trimming removed 4 bases at V and 13 bases at J, with 17 bases between. The CDR3 bases are TGTGCCAGCAGTTCCGGCCTCCGGGAGGGTCAGCATTTT. Amino acids: CASSSGLREGQHF.

This clonotype was detected only a few times. One end of the junction fails to match germline, which may point to a read error. The V gene is TRBV5-1, the J gene TRBJ1-2; TRBD1 agrees at 7 bases. Germline V gene lookup returns CDR1 SGHRS and CDR2 YFSETQ. The CDR3 is 13 amino acids. The CDR3 sequence is CATSEGASYGYTF. In DNA form, the CDR3 reads TGCGCCACCAGCGAGGGGGCCTCCTATGGCTACACCTTC.

A few counts support this clonotype. The genes are TRBV28 and TRBJ1-6; tentative D call: TRBD1 (6 bases). The CDR3 is 15 amino acids. V lost 6 bases, J lost 0 bases, and 9 bases lay in between. Germline assignment: CDR1 MDHEN and CDR2 SYDVKM. CDR3: CASRMDSSYNSPLHF. The CDR3 DNA reads TGTGCCAGCAGGATGGACAGCTCCTATAATTCACCCCTCCACTTT.